The next 25 T cell receptor beta chains were all read from a single sample in a study of blood T cells in healthy people across ages. Sample-barcoded 5' priming and a J-beta primer mix drove a second PCR of roughly 7 to 11 cycles. In TCRdb, the 5' RACE reads were re-called with MiXCR into one record per CDR3 protein. The data contain more than 700,000 distinct CDR3 sequences, more than 35% of them seen just once; the ten biggest clones take up approximately 18%. Material: blood. The source is an elderly man in good health.

The rearrangement uses TRBV7-2 and TRBJ2-6; weak D call: TRBD2 (5 bases). The germline V and J ends were trimmed by 0 bases and 0 bases, with 12 bases remaining between them. The CDR3 spans 18 residues. Germline V gene lookup returns CDR1 SGHTA and CDR2 FQGNSA. Written as DNA, the CDR3 is TGTGCCAGCAGCTTAGCGGGAGCCGGTTTCTCTGGGGCCAACGTCCTGACTTTC. Translated, it gives CASSLAGAGFSGANVLTF.

The chain uses TRBV7-2 and TRBJ2-5; 8 bases match TRBD2. Unmatched junction bases numbered 8, after V lost 3 bases and J lost 5 bases. The CDR3 contains 15 residues. Germline V lookup: CDR1 SGHTA, CDR2 FQGNSA. The CDR3 DNA is TGTGCCAGCAGCTTGCGAACGGGAGGGCGGGAGACCCAGTACTTC. Protein product: CASSLRTGGRETQYF.

With respect to this clonotype: This may be a read error, as it is one base from a much larger clone. The chain links TRBV25-1 to TRBJ1-5; D may be TRBD2 (5 bases). The J call is uncertain, as TRBJ2-3 better fits the DNA end. Germline V CDR1 and CDR2: MGHDK, SYGVNS. This CDR3 is 14 amino acids long. The CDR3, as DNA: TGTGCCAGCAGTGAATCGGGGAACGGTCAGCCCCAGTATTTT. This codes for CASSESGNGQPQYF.

V and J are TRBV5-1 and TRBJ2-2; the D gene is possibly TRBD2 (6 bases). Germline values: CDR1 SGHRS, CDR2 YFSETQ. The V end was cut by 1 base, the J end by 5 bases, with 12 bases between. The CDR3 runs to 15 residues. DNA for the CDR3: TGCGCCAGCAGCTTGCCGGGGGTAGAGACCGGGGAGCTGTTTTTT. Translated: CASSLPGVETGELFF.

This sequence joins TRBV7-2 and TRBJ2-1; no clear D gene. The CDR3 loop spans 13 amino acids. The V end was cut by 1 base, the J end by 9 bases, with 10 bases between. CDR1 SGHTA and CDR2 FQGNSA come from the germline V gene. DNA of the CDR3: TGTGCCAGCAGCTTAGGGCTGTTGGTTGAGCAGTTCTTC. Translation gives CASSLGLLVEQFF.

This clonotype was found many times. The rearrangement joins TRBV12-3 or TRBV12-4 to TRBJ2-5; maybe TRBD1 (6 bases). The CDR3 sequence is 15 residues long. The V and J ends lost 6 bases and 7 bases respectively, with 21 bases between them. This CDR3 reads CASSYLQGPKGTQYF. The CDR3, as DNA: TGTGCCAGCAGCTACCTCCAGGGGCCTAAAGGGACCCAGTACTTC.

The chain uses TRBV30 and TRBJ1-2; 8 positions match TRBD1. V dropped 0 bases and J dropped 12; count of bases not matched to a gene: 3. CDR1 and CDR2 from the germline V gene are GTSNPN and SVGIG (reference sequence). The CDR3 length is 11 residues. The CDR3 nucleotides read TGTGCCTGGAGTGTACAGGGGGGACACACCTTC. Protein sequence: CAWSVQGGHTF.

This chain connects TRBV20-1 to TRBJ1-2; 10 bases are shared with TRBD1. V dropped 3 bases and J dropped 4; count of bases not matched to a gene: 2. Germline values: CDR1 DFQATT, CDR2 SNEGSKA (reference sequence). The CDR3 has 13 amino acids. In nucleotides, the CDR3 is TGCAGTGCTAGTCGACAGGGGGCCTATGGCTACACCTTC. This gives the protein CSASRQGAYGYTF.

For this clonotype: With a much larger clone just one base away, this may be a read error. The chain couples TRBV18 to TRBJ2-3, with a possible D match to TRBD1 (6 bases). The germline gives CDR1 KGHSH, CDR2 LQKENI. The CDR3 extends over 16 amino acids. Trimming left V 0 bases short and J 2 bases short, with 12 bases between. The chain's CDR3 is CASSPPLGQNTDTQYF. As DNA, the CDR3 is TGTGCCAGCTCACCACCCTTGGGACAAAACACAGATACGCAGTATTTT. Using reference TRBV18 and TRBJ2-3 for the parts outside the CDR3, the full variable domain is NAGVMQNPRHLVRRRGQEARLRCSPMKGHSHVYWYRQLPEEGLKFMVYLQKENIIDESGMPKERFSAEFPKEGPSILRIQQVVRGDSAAYFCASSPPLGQNTDTQYFGPGTRLTVL.

The V and J genes are TRBV4-3 and TRBJ2-7; tentative D call: TRBD2 (5 bases). Trimming removed 0 bases at V and 6 bases at J, with 9 bases between. This CDR3 has 13 amino acids. The germline CDR1 and CDR2 sequences are LGHNA and YSLEER. This CDR3 reads CASSQDPGSEQYF. The CDR3 nucleotides are TGCGCCAGCAGCCAAGATCCGGGGTCCGAGCAGTACTTC.

Remarks on this clonotype: One base away lies a much larger clone, so this may be a sequencing read error. V gene TRBV28 combines with J gene TRBJ2-5; perhaps TRBD2 as D (6 bases). Germline V gene sequence: CDR1 MDHEN, CDR2 SYDVKM. The CDR3 covers 17 residues. Deletions cut 5 bases from V and 11 bases from J, with 30 bases between. CDR3 sequence reads: CASSLPLGGPRGNEQYF. The CDR3 nucleotides are TGTGCCAGCAGTCTCCCTTTAGGAGGCCCCCGGGGGAATGAGCAGTACTTC.

Remarks on this clonotype: Given a much more abundant clone one base away, this may be a read error. This rearrangement joins TRBV29-1 to TRBJ2-4, with TRBD1 matching over 9 bases. The DNA end favors TRBJ2-7, so the J call may be wrong. This CDR3 has 12 residues. The V gene's germline CDR1 is SQVTM and CDR2 ANQGSEA. This CDR3 is CSGRDRENEQYF. CDR3 sequence (DNA): TGCAGCGGCCGGGACAGGGAAAACGAGCAGTACTTC.

In this sample, this clonotype turned up a few times. This rearrangement joins TRBV20-1 to TRBJ2-1, with 8 positions matching TRBD2. This CDR3 spans 15 amino acids. Losses at the gene ends were 3 bases for V and 0 bases for J; bases not matched to a gene: 4. CDR1 and CDR2 (germline): DFQATT, SNEGSKA (reference sequence). CDR3 DNA sequence: TGCAGTGCTAGTAGACTAGCGAGCTCCTACAATGAGCAGTTCTTC. Its translation is CSASRLASSYNEQFF.

The chain carries TRBV24-1 and TRBJ2-3; no clear D gene. The CDR3 totals 14 residues. CDR1 KGHDR and CDR2 SFDVKD come from the germline V gene. V dropped 0 bases and J dropped 2 bases, with 5 bases sitting between them. CDR3 DNA sequence: TGTGCCACCAGTGATTTGGGATTCACAGATACGCAGTATTTT. Its translation: CATSDLGFTDTQYF.

The chain joins TRBV20-1 to TRBJ2-7; 10 bases align to TRBD1. CDR1 and CDR2 from the germline V gene are DFQATT and SNEGSKA (reference sequence). The CDR3 is made up of 15 amino acids. The J segment lost 2 bases and the V segment lost 0 bases, leaving 4 bases of the junction unmatched. The CDR3 coding sequence is TGCAGTGCTAGAGATTCGGGACAGGGGACCTACGAGCAGTACTTC. This gives the protein CSARDSGQGTYEQYF.

Concerning this clonotype: A clone one base away is much larger, so this may be a read error. V gene TRBV20-1 combines with J gene TRBJ2-1, with 7 nucleotides matching TRBD2. The CDR3 length is 13 residues. J gave up 13 bases and V 6 bases, and 15 bases lay outside the gene matches. Germline V gives CDR1 DFQATT, CDR2 SNEGSKA (reference sequence). In nucleotides, the CDR3 is TGCAGTGCCCGGGGGGACTATGAAGAGACCCAGTTCTTC. This encodes CSARGDYEETQFF.

The table lists this clonotype with a few counts. The gene calls are TRBV20-1 and TRBJ2-7, with D maybe TRBD2 (6 bases). Germline CDR1 is DFQATT and CDR2 is SNEGSKA (reference sequence). Deletions cut 6 bases from V and 5 bases from J, with 26 bases between. The CDR3 sequence is 16 residues long. The DNA for the CDR3 is TGCAGTGCACTGACGGCCAACCCTGCGGGAAAACACGAGCAGTACTTC. This translates into CSALTANPAGKHEQYF.

The chain couples TRBV28 to TRBJ2-1; 7 bases map to TRBD2. Germline V gene lookup returns CDR1 MDHEN and CDR2 SYDVKM. V lost 5 bases, J lost 0 bases, and 16 bases stayed unmatched. CDR3 size: 19 residues. CDR3 residues: CASSPGDYKRVSSYNEQFF. The CDR3 region has the DNA TGTGCCAGCAGTCCCGGGGACTACAAGCGAGTTAGCTCCTACAATGAGCAGTTCTTC.

The V and J genes are TRBV7-2 and TRBJ1-5; possibly TRBD1 for D (6 bases). V lost 4 bases and J lost 5, with 24 bases in between. The CDR3 consists of 18 residues. Germline V gene data show CDR1 as SGHTA and CDR2 as FQGNSA. Written as DNA, the CDR3 is TGTGCCAGCAGCTCCCCAGCCGGACAGCCGGAGGCATATCAGCCCCAGCATTTT. Protein sequence: CASSSPAGQPEAYQPQHF. Full variable domain (rest looked up from reference TRBV7-2 and TRBJ1-5): GAGVSQSPSNKVTEKGKDVELRCDPISGHTALYWYRQSLGQGLEFLIYFQGNSAPDKSGLPSDRFSAERTGGSVSTLTIQRTQQEDSAVYLCASSSPAGQPEAYQPQHFGDGTRLSIL.

This sequence joins TRBV6-1 and TRBJ2-4, with 7 bases fitting TRBD1. After removal of 4 bases from V and 6 bases from J, the junction contained 9 bases not matched to a gene. CDR1 and CDR2 from the germline V gene are MNHNS and SASEGT. The CDR3 is 15 residues long. The chain's CDR3 is CASSVRQGGTNIQYF. Written as DNA, the CDR3 is TGTGCCAGCAGTGTAAGACAGGGTGGGACAAACATTCAGTACTTC.

The genes are TRBV2 and TRBJ1-4, with D maybe TRBD1 (5 bases). Germline loops: CDR1 SNHLY, CDR2 FYNNEI. CDR3 length: 14 residues. Trimming left V 8 bases short and J 5 bases short, with 15 bases between. CDR3 amino acids: CASARQPLNEKLFF. The CDR3 DNA sequence: TGTGCCAGCGCCCGACAGCCCCTCAATGAAAAACTGTTTTTT.

This rearrangement joins TRBV10-2 to TRBJ2-7, with TRBD1 as a possible D gene (5 bases). The germline gives CDR1 WSHSY, CDR2 SAAADI. This CDR3 is built from 16 residues. The V end lost 0 bases, the J end lost 5 bases, and 17 bases lay between the germline ends. In DNA, the CDR3 is TGCGCCAGCAGTGAGTCGAATAGGGGCCTGGAGCACGAGCAGTACTTC. It specifies CASSESNRGLEHEQYF.

This clonotype was seen only a few times. V usage is TRBV20-1 and J usage is TRBJ2-1; 12 nucleotides agree with TRBD2. The CDR3 runs to 16 residues. Germline trimming cut 5 bases from V and 6 bases from J; bases unmatched to any gene: 11. Germline V lookup: CDR1 DFQATT, CDR2 SNEGSKA (reference sequence). The CDR3 DNA reads TGCAGTGCTGGGGGAGGGCTAGCGGGGGGGGTCAATGAGCAGTTCTTC. It codes for CSAGGGLAGGVNEQFF.

CDR3 sequence (DNA): TGTGCCAGCCAGCAGCTAGCGGGACCCGGGGAGACCCAGTACTTC. The encoded protein is CASQQLAGPGETQYF. The rearrangement joins TRBV7-9 to TRBJ2-5; TRBD2 aligns across 9 bases. Germline CDR1 SEHNR, CDR2 FQNEAQ (reference sequence). V lost 8 bases and J lost 5; bases outside the gene matches: 12. The CDR3 totals 15 residues.

The chain joins TRBV6-6 to TRBJ2-3; possible D gene TRBD1, 5 bases. In germline, CDR1 is MNHNY, CDR2 SVGAGI (reference sequence). The CDR3 runs 16 residues. Trimming shortened V by 5 bases and J by 1 base, and 16 bases separated the two germline ends. The CDR3 is CASSDLIYRRTDTQYF. The CDR3 DNA reads TGTGCCAGCAGTGACCTCATATACAGGCGCACAGATACGCAGTATTTT.